This T cell receptor beta chain was identified during a study of cytomegalovirus exposure and HLA in healthy donors. Whole-study context: An earlier analysis found some 100 million unique TCR beta sequences from around 180 million T cells.

As for the donors, each was a healthy bone marrow donor. Study-level points and caveats: The study recorded some 160 TCR beta chains that were cytomegalovirus-associated. Most TCR sequences proved rare, with some public TCRs found in many donors.

A note on this clone: Its antigen is still unknown.

Germline CDR1 reads SSHAT; CDR2 reads FNYEAQ (reference sequence). After removal of 4 bases from V and 4 bases from J, the junction contained 6 bases not matched to a gene. CDR3 size: 15 residues. In the PCR, 60 Vbeta and 13 Jbeta primers were used. Assay: immunoSEQ multiplex PCR; the TCRdb copy retains only in-frame clones and omits some. The repertoire has fewer than 200,000 clones, around 82% of them found once; the top ten carry 1.5%. The chain combines TRBV7-7 with TRBJ2-3, with 9 bases lining up with TRBD2. The clonotype was recovered from a male donor in good health and CMV-seronegative. The source material was PBMCs. This CDR3 reads CASSSQLAGADTQYF. CDR3 nucleotides: TGTGCCAGCAGCTCACAGTTAGCGGGAGCAGATACGCAGTATTTT.